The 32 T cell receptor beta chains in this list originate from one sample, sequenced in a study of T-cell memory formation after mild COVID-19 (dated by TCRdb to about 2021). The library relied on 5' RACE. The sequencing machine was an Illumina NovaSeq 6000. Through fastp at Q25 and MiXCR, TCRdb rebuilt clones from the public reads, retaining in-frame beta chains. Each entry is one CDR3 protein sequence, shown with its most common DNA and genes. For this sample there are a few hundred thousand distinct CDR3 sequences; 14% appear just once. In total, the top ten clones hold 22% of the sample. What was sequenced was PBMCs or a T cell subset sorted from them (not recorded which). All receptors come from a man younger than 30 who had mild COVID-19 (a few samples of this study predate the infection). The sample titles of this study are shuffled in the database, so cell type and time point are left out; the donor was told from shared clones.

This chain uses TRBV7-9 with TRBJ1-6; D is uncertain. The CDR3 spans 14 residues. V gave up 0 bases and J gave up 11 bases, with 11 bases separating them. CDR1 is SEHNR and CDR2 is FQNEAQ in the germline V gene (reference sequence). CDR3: CASSLAGFKTPLHF. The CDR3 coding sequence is TGTGCCAGCAGCTTAGCCGGGTTCAAGACACCCCTCCACTTT.

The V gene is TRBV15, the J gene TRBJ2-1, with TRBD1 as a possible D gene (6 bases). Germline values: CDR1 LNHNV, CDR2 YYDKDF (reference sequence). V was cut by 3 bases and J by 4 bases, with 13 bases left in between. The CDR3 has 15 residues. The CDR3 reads CATSSPGQNYNEQFF. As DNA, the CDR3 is TGTGCCACCAGCAGTCCTGGACAGAATTACAATGAGCAGTTCTTC.

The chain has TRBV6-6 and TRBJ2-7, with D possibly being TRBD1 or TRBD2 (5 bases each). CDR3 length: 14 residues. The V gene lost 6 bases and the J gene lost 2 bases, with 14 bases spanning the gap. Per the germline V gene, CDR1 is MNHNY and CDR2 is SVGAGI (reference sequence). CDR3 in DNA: TGTGCCAGCAGGACCCCGGGACGAGCCTACGAGCAGTACTTC. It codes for CASRTPGRAYEQYF.

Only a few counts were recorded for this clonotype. This CDR3 is CASSPAPGTARYEQYF. The DNA of the CDR3 is TGTGCCAGCAGCCCGGCCCCCGGGACAGCTAGATACGAGCAGTACTTC. The gene calls are TRBV5-6 and TRBJ2-7; 7 nucleotides align to TRBD1. The CDR3 has 16 residues. After removal of 4 bases from V and 4 bases from J, the junction contained 14 bases not matched to a gene. Germline-derived CDR1 and CDR2 are SGHDT and YYEEEE.

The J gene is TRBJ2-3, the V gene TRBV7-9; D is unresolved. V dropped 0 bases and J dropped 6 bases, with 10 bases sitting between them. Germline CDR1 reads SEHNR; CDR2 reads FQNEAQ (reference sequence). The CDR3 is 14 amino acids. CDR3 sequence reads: CASSLASVRDTQYF. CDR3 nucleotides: TGTGCCAGCAGCTTAGCCTCGGTGAGGGATACGCAGTATTTT.

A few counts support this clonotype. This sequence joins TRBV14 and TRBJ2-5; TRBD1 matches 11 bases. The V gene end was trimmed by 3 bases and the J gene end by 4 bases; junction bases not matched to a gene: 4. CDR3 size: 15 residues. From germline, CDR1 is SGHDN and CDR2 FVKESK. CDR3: CASSHEDRGRETQYF. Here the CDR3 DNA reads TGTGCCAGCAGCCACGAGGACAGGGGGCGAGAGACCCAGTACTTC. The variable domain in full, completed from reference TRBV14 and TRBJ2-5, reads EAGVTQFPSHSVIEKGQTVTLRCDPISGHDNLYWYRRVMGKEIKFLLHFVKESKQDESGMPNNRFLAERTGGTYSTLKVQPAELEDSGVYFCASSHEDRGRETQYFGPGTRLLVL.

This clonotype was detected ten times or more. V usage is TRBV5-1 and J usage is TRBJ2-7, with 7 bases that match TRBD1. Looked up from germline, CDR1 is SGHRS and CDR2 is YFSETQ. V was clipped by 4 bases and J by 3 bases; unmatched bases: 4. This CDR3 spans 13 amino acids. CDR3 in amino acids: CASSLGTDYEQYF. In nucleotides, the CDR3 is TGCGCCAGCAGCCTAGGGACAGACTACGAGCAGTACTTC.

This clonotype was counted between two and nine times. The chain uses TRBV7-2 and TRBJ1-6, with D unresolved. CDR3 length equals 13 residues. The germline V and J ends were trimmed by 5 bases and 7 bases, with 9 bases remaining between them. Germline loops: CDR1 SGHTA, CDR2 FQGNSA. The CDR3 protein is CASSPQSNSPLHF. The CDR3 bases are TGTGCCAGCAGCCCTCAGTCCAATTCACCCCTCCACTTT.

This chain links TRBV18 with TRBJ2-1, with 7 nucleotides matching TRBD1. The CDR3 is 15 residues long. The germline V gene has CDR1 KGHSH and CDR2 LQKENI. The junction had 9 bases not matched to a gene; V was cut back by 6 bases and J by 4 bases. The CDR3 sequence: CASSPLGQRYNEQFF. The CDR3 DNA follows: TGTGCCAGCTCGCCATTGGGACAGAGATACAATGAGCAGTTCTTC.

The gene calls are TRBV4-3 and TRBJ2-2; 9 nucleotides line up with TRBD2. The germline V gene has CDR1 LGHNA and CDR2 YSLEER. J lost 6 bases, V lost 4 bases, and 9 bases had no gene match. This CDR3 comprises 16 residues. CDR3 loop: CASSLGAGGGAGELFF. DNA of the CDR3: TGCGCCAGCAGCCTAGGAGCGGGGGGCGGGGCCGGGGAGCTGTTTTTT.

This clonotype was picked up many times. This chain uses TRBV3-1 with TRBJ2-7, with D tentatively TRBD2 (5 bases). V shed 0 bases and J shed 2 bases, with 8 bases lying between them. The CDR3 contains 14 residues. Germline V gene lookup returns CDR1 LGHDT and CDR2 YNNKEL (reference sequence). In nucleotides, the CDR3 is TGTGCCAGCAGCCAAGATCCCGGGGCCTACGAGCAGTACTTC. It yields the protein CASSQDPGAYEQYF.

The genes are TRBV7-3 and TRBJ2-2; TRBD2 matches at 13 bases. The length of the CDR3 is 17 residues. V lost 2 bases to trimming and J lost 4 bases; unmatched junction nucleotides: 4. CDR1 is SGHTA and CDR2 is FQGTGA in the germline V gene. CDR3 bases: TGTGCCAGCAGCTTAGGAAGGACTAGCGGGGGCACCGGGGAGCTGTTTTTT. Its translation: CASSLGRTSGGTGELFF. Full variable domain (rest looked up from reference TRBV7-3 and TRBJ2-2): GAGVSQTPSNKVTEKGKYVELRCDPISGHTALYWYRQSLGQGPEFLIYFQGTGAADDSGLPNDRFFAVRPEGSVSTLKIQRTERGDSAVYLCASSLGRTSGGTGELFFGEGSRLTVL.

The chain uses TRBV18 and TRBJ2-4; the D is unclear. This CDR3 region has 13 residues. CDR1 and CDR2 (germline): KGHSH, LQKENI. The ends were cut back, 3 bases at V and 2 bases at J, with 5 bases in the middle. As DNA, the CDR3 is TGTGCCAGCTCACCTTTGTCCAAAAACATTCAGTACTTC. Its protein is CASSPLSKNIQYF.

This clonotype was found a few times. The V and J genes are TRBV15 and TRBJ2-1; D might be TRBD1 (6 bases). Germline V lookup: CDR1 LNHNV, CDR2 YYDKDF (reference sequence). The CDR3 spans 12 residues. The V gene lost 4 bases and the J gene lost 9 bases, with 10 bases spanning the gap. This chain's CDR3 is CATSITGIEQFF. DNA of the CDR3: TGTGCCACCAGCATTACAGGGATTGAGCAGTTCTTC.

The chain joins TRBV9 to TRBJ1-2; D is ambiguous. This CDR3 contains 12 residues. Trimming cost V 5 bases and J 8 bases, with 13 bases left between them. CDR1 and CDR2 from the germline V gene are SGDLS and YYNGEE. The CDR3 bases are TGTGCCAGCAGTGCCGACTTAAGGGGCTACACCTTC. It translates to CASSADLRGYTF. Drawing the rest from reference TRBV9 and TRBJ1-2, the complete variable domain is DSGVTQTPKHLITATGQRVTLRCSPRSGDLSVYWYQQSLDQGLQFLIQYYNGEERAKGNILERFSAQQFPDLHSELNLSSLELGDSALYFCASSADLRGYTFGSGTRLTVV.

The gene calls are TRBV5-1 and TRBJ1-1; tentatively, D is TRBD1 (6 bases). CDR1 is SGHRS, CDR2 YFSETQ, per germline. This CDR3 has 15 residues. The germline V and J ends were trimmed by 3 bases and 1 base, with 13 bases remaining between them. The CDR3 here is CASSSPGTQNTEAFF. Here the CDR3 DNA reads TGCGCCAGCAGCTCGCCCGGGACACAGAACACTGAAGCTTTCTTT.

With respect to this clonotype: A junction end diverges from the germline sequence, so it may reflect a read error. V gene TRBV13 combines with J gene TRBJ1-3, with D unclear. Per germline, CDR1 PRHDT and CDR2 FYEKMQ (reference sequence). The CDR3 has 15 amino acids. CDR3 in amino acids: CPSSSRHISGNTIYF. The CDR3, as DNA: TGTCCCAGCAGCTCCCGGCATATCTCTGGAAACACCATATATTTT.

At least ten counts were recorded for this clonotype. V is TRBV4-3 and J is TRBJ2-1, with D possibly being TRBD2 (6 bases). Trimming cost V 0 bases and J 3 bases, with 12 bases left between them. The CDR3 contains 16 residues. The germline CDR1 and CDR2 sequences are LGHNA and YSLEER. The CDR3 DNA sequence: TGCGCCAGCAGCCAAGACCACCGGGGGTTCTACAATGAGCAGTTCTTC. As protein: CASSQDHRGFYNEQFF.

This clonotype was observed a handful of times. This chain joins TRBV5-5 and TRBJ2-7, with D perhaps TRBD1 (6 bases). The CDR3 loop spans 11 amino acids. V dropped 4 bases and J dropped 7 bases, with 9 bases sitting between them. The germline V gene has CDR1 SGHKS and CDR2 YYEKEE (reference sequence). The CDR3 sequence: CASSQGLEQYV. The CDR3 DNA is TGTGCCAGCAGCCAGGGGCTTGAGCAGTACGTC.

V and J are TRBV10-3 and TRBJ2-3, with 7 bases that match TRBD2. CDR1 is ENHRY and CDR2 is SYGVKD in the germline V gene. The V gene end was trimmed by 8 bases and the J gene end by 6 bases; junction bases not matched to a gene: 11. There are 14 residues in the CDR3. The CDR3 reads CAIGGTISPDTQYF. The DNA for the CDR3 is TGTGCCATCGGGGGGACTATAAGTCCCGATACGCAGTATTTT.

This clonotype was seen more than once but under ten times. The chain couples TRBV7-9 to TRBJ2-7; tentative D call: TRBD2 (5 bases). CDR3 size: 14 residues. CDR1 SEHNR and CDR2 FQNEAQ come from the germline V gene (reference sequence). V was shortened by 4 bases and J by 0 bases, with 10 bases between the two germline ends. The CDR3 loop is CASSSDAGSYEQYF. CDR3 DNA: TGTGCCAGCAGCTCCGACGCGGGCTCCTACGAGCAGTACTTC.

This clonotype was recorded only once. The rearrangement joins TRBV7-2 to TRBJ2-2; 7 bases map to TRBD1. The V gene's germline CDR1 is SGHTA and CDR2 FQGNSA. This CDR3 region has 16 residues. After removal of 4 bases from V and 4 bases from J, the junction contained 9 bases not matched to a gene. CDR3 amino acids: CASSSRQGRVTGELFF. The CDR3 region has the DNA TGTGCCAGCAGCTCCCGACAGGGTAGGGTCACCGGGGAGCTGTTTTTT.

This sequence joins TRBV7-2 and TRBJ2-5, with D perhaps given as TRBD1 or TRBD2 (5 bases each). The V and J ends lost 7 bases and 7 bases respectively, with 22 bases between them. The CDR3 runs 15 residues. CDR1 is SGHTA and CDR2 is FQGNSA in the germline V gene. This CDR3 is CASTEGEGLGGTQYF. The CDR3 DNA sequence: TGTGCCAGCACCGAAGGAGAGGGGCTTGGAGGGACCCAGTACTTC.

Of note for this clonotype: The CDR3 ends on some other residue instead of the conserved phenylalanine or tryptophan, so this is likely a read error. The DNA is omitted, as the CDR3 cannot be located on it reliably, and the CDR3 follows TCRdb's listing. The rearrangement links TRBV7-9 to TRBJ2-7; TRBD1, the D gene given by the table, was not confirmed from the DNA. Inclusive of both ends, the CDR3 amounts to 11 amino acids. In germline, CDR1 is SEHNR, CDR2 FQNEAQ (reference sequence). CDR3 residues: CASSQGVDSYL.

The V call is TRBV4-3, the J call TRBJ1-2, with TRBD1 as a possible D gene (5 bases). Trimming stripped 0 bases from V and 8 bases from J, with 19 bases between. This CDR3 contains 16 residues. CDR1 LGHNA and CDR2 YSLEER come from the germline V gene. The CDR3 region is CASSQELQGRWEGYTF. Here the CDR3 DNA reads TGCGCCAGCAGCCAAGAATTGCAGGGACGCTGGGAAGGCTACACCTTC.

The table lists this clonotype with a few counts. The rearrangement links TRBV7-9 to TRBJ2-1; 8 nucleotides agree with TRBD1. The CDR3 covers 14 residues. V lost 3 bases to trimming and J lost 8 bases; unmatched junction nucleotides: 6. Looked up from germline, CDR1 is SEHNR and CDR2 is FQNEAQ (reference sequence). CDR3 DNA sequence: TGTGCCAGCAGCTTGGACAGGGTGGTGGATGAGCAGTTCTTC. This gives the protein CASSLDRVVDEQFF.

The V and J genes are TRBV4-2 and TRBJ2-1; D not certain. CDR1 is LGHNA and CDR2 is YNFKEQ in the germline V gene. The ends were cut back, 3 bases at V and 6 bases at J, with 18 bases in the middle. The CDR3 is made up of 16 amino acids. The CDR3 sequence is CASSQGWSGDTNEQFF. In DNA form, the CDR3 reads TGTGCCAGCAGCCAGGGCTGGTCAGGAGATACCAATGAGCAGTTCTTC.

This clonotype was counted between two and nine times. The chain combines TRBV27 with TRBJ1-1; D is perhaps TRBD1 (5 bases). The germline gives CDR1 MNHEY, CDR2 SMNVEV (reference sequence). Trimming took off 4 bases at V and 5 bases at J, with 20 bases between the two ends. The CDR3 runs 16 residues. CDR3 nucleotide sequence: TGTGCCAGCAGTTCCGCTCCGTCCTCAGGGCGGACTGAAGCTTTCTTT. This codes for CASSSAPSSGRTEAFF.

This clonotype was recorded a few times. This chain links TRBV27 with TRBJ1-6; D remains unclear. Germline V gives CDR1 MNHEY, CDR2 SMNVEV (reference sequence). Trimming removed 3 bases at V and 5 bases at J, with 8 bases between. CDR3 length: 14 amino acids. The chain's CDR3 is CASSLRADNSPLHF. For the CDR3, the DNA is TGTGCCAGCAGTTTGAGAGCAGATAATTCACCCCTCCACTTT.

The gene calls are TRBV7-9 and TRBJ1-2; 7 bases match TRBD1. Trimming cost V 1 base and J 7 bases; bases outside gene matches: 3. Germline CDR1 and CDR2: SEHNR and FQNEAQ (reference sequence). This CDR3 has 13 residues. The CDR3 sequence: CASSLEGAGGYTF. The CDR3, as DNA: TGTGCCAGCAGCTTAGAGGGGGCGGGTGGCTACACCTTC. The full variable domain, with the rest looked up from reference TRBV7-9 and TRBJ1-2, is DTGVSQNPRHKITKRGQNVTFRCDPISEHNRLYWYRQTLGQGPEFLTYFQNEAQLEKSRLLSDRFSAERPKGSFSTLEIQRTEQGDSAMYLCASSLEGAGGYTFGSGTRLTVV.

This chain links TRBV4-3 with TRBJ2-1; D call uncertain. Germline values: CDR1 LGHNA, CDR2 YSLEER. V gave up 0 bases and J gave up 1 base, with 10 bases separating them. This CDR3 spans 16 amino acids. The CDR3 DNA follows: TGCGCCAGCAGCCAAGAAGCCGACCCTTCCTACAATGAGCAGTTCTTC. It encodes CASSQEADPSYNEQFF.

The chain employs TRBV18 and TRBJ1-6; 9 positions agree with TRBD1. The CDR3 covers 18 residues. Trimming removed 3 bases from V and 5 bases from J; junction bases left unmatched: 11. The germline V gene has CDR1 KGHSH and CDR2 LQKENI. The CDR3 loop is CASSPQNTGGANNSPLHF. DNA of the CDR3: TGTGCCAGCTCACCGCAGAACACAGGGGGCGCCAATAATTCACCCCTCCACTTT. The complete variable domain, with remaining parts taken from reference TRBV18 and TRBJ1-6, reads NAGVMQNPRHLVRRRGQEARLRCSPMKGHSHVYWYRQLPEEGLKFMVYLQKENIIDESGMPKERFSAEFPKEGPSILRIQQVVRGDSAAYFCASSPQNTGGANNSPLHFGNGTRLTVT.